These 2 T cell receptor beta chains share one sample of origin, sequenced in a study of T-cell memory formation after mild COVID-19. TCRdb independently ran MiXCR on the 5' RACE reads; one entry per CDR3 protein. The table has tens of thousands of distinct CDR3 sequences, approximately 12% seen once. Sequencing input: PBMCs or a T cell subset sorted from them (not recorded which). The source of these receptors is a man between 18 and 29 years old who had mild COVID-19 (a few samples of this study predate the infection). Cell type and time point are not known.

This clonotype showed up just a few times. The chain is built from TRBV19 and TRBJ2-1; TRBD2 agrees at 7 bases. The CDR3 spans 15 residues. The germline gives CDR1 LNHDA, CDR2 SQIVND (reference sequence). Trimming took 3 bases from V and 2 from J; bases not matched to a gene: 4. This CDR3 is CASSISSGAYNEQFF. The CDR3 DNA is TGTGCCAGTAGTATTTCTAGCGGAGCCTACAATGAGCAGTTCTTC.

This clonotype was observed at least ten times. The chain employs TRBV7-8 and TRBJ2-1; TRBD2 matches 7 bases. The trim removed 5 bases at V and 6 bases at J, leaving 13 bases unmatched. Per the germline V gene, CDR1 is SGHVS and CDR2 is FQNEAQ. This CDR3 is 16 amino acids long. For the CDR3, the DNA is TGTGCCAGCAGCCCGAGGGAGCGGGGAGTGTTCAATGAGCAGTTCTTC. Its protein is CASSPRERGVFNEQFF.